This T cell receptor (beta chain) originates from a study of OX40 agonist ivuxolimab in advanced cancers. General observations from the study: Among T cells, CD8+ cells averaged more expanded clones than CD4+ cells. Several nonresponders also turned out to have low normalized T-cell clonal expansion.

With regard to this clone: Its antigen is as yet unknown.

Some clones are missing from TCRdb's copy, which holds only in-frame ones; the method was immunoSEQ multiplex PCR. Among 55,000 to 65,000 clones listed, about 80% were seen once. The length of the CDR3 is 14 residues. Trimming took 4 bases from V and 1 from J, leaving 8 bases between them. Germline V CDR1 and CDR2: SGHRS, YFSETQ. The chain is built from TRBV5-1 and TRBJ2-2; D is uncertain. This material consisted of CD4+ or CD8+ T cells sorted from blood, taken in a trial of the OX40 agonist ivuxolimab. The origin of this receptor is an adult with an advanced solid tumor such as melanoma, head and neck, liver or kidney cancer. CDR3 protein: CASSRSGNTGELFF. The CDR3, as DNA: TGCGCCAGCAGCCGATCAGGGAACACCGGGGAGCTGTTTTTT.